The 26 T cell receptor beta chains reported below all come from one sample, sequenced in a study of blood T cell repertoires in COVID-19. The data were produced by immunoSEQ multiplex PCR, yet TCRdb's version contains in-frame clones alone and is incomplete. The sample shows some 100,000 clones, roughly 92% of them seen only once. Sequenced sample: peripheral blood. All receptors come from a man aged 50 to 60 with active COVID-19.

V and J are TRBV15 and TRBJ2-4; D remains unclear. Looked up from germline, CDR1 is LNHNV and CDR2 is YYDKDF (reference sequence). The CDR3 runs to 12 residues. V lost 2 bases and J lost 8, with 7 bases in between. The CDR3 region is CATSRYTDIQYF. CDR3 nucleotide sequence: TGTGCCACCAGCAGATATACGGACATTCAGTACTTC.

The rearrangement uses TRBV18 and TRBJ2-2; tentative D call: TRBD2 (5 bases). This CDR3 region has 14 residues. Trimming stripped 3 bases from V and 7 bases from J, with 12 bases between. The V gene's germline CDR1 is KGHSH and CDR2 LQKENI. CDR3 DNA sequence: TGTGCCAGCTCACCCGAAAACGGGGACGGGGAGCTGTTTTTT. This sequence encodes CASSPENGDGELFF. The whole variable domain, filled in from reference TRBV18 and TRBJ2-2, reads NAGVMQNPRHLVRRRGQEARLRCSPMKGHSHVYWYRQLPEEGLKFMVYLQKENIIDESGMPKERFSAEFPKEGPSILRIQQVVRGDSAAYFCASSPENGDGELFFGEGSRLTVL.

This rearrangement joins TRBV6-6 to TRBJ2-1; unclear D gene. Germline assignment: CDR1 MNHNY and CDR2 SVGAGI (reference sequence). This CDR3 comprises 12 residues. V lost 5 bases to trimming and J lost 4 bases, with 6 bases between them. The chain's CDR3 is CASSQEYNEQFF. The CDR3 DNA reads as TGTGCCAGCAGTCAGGAGTACAATGAGCAGTTCTTC.

The chain is built from TRBV15 and TRBJ2-3, with a tentative D call TRBD1 (5 bases). This CDR3 spans 15 amino acids. CDR1 is LNHNV and CDR2 is YYDKDF in the germline V gene (reference sequence). Trimming took off 5 bases at V and 0 bases at J, with 12 bases between the two ends. For the CDR3, the DNA is TGTGCCACCAGCGCAGAGTGGGGCAGCACAGATACGCAGTATTTT. It specifies CATSAEWGSTDTQYF.

The chain uses TRBV19 and TRBJ2-5; D is perhaps TRBD1 (6 bases). The CDR3 covers 14 residues. The V and J ends lost 3 bases and 7 bases respectively, with 15 bases between them. CDR1 and CDR2 (germline): LNHDA, SQIVND (reference sequence). CDR3 in amino acids: CASSIYGTRVTQYF. CDR3 in DNA: TGTGCCAGTAGTATTTACGGGACACGAGTGACCCAGTACTTC.

The chain couples TRBV6-6 to TRBJ1-5; 9 positions agree with TRBD1. J gave up 4 bases and V 7 bases, and 5 bases lay outside the gene matches. Germline V CDR1 and CDR2: MNHNY, SVGAGI (reference sequence). The CDR3 has 14 amino acids. The CDR3 DNA is TGTGCCAGCATCCCTGGACAGGGGAATCAGCCCCAGCATTTT. Translation: CASIPGQGNQPQHF.

The gene calls are TRBV7-9 and TRBJ2-7; weak D call: TRBD2 (5 bases). The CDR3 loop spans 11 amino acids. Per the germline V gene, CDR1 is SEHNR and CDR2 is FQNEAQ (reference sequence). The germline V and J ends were trimmed by 3 bases and 6 bases, with 6 bases remaining between them. The CDR3 loop reads CASSFSGEQYF. The CDR3 coding sequence is TGTGCCAGCAGCTTCAGCGGCGAGCAGTACTTC. The full variable domain, completed using reference TRBV7-9 and TRBJ2-7, is DTGVSQNPRHKITKRGQNVTFRCDPISEHNRLYWYRQTLGQGPEFLTYFQNEAQLEKSRLLSDRFSAERPKGSFSTLEIQRTEQGDSAMYLCASSFSGEQYFGPGTRLTVT.

This sequence joins TRBV19 and TRBJ2-1, with D hard to call. Deletions cut 7 bases from V and 4 bases from J, with 8 bases between. Germline CDR1 and CDR2: LNHDA and SQIVND (reference sequence). The CDR3 is 12 amino acids. CDR3 sequence (DNA): TGTGCCAGTACCAATCGGTACAATGAGCAGTTCTTC. Amino acid sequence: CASTNRYNEQFF.

The chain couples TRBV6-6 to TRBJ2-1; D might be TRBD1 (5 bases). CDR1 MNHNY and CDR2 SVGAGI come from the germline V gene (reference sequence). V lost 8 bases and J lost 4, with 12 bases in between. The CDR3 runs to 13 residues. In nucleotides, the CDR3 is TGTGCCAGCCAGGACACAACTTACAATGAGCAGTTCTTC. It specifies CASQDTTYNEQFF.

The chain joins TRBV11-2 to TRBJ2-1; 9 positions agree with TRBD2. J lost 3 bases, V lost 1 base, and 7 bases had no gene match. There are 17 residues in the CDR3. Germline V gene sequence: CDR1 SGHAT, CDR2 FQNNGV. CDR3 loop: CASSLGGATSGYNEQFF. In nucleotides, the CDR3 is TGTGCCAGCAGCTTAGGGGGAGCGACTAGCGGCTACAATGAGCAGTTCTTC.

The chain combines TRBV28 with TRBJ1-2; D uncertain. This CDR3 has 13 amino acids. Germline V gene sequence: CDR1 MDHEN, CDR2 SYDVKM. Trimming cost V 2 bases and J 8 bases, with 12 bases left between them. The CDR3 here is CASSLEGRHGYTF. For the CDR3, the DNA is TGTGCCAGCAGTTTAGAGGGCCGGCACGGCTACACCTTC.

The chain uses TRBV3-1 (or the pseudogene TRBV3-2) and TRBJ2-3, with 11 bases identical to TRBD2. The CDR3 extends over 15 amino acids. Trimming removed 4 bases from V and 5 bases from J; junction bases left unmatched: 5. Germline CDR1 and CDR2: LGHDT and YNNKEL (reference sequence). Written as DNA, the CDR3 is TGTGCCAGCAGCCCTCTGACTAGCGGGATAGATACGCAGTATTTT. Translated, it gives CASSPLTSGIDTQYF.

Only one count was recorded for this clone. This chain uses TRBV25-1 with TRBJ2-7; D call uncertain. The CDR3 contains 14 residues. Trimming pared 2 bases from V and 4 bases from J, leaving 12 bases between. Germline CDR1 MGHDK, CDR2 SYGVNS. This CDR3 reads CASSESSDRYEQYF. In DNA, the CDR3 is TGTGCCAGCAGTGAAAGCAGCGATAGGTACGAGCAGTACTTC.

The chain is built from TRBV5-6 and TRBJ2-1, with 7 bases fitting TRBD2. V lost 1 base and J lost 6; bases outside the gene matches: 10. CDR3 size: 16 residues. Germline V lookup: CDR1 SGHDT, CDR2 YYEEEE. DNA of the CDR3: TGTGCCAGCAGCTTGCTTGCGGGAGCCTCCCCCAATGAGCAGTTCTTC. Protein sequence: CASSLLAGASPNEQFF. Full variable domain (remainder filled in from reference TRBV5-6 and TRBJ2-1): DAGVTQSPTHLIKTRGQQVTLRCSPKSGHDTVSWYQQALGQGPQFIFQYYEEEERQRGNFPDRFSGHQFPNYSSELNVNALLLGDSALYLCASSLLAGASPNEQFFGPGTRLTVL.

The gene calls are TRBV12-3 or TRBV12-4 and TRBJ2-7; 7 bases are a match to TRBD2. There are 13 residues in the CDR3. Germline trimming cut 6 bases from V and 6 bases from J; bases unmatched to any gene: 8. For the CDR3, the DNA is TGTGCCAGCAGCCCCGGGAGGACCCTCGAGCAGTACTTC. Translated, it gives CASSPGRTLEQYF.

The chain joins TRBV28 to TRBJ1-2, with D possibly matching TRBD1 (6 bases). Germline CDR1 and CDR2: MDHEN and SYDVKM. V shed 8 bases and J shed 8 bases, with 15 bases lying between them. There are 12 residues in the CDR3. The CDR3 nucleotides are TGTGCCAGCTCGAGGGGGGGTGCGGGCTACACCTTC. This sequence encodes CASSRGGAGYTF.

This clone has just one count. The chain combines TRBV7-2 with TRBJ2-1; a possible D gene is TRBD1 (6 bases). Germline V lookup: CDR1 SGHTA, CDR2 FQGNSA. There are 15 residues in the CDR3. Trimming stripped 5 bases from V and 3 bases from J, with 14 bases between. CDR3 DNA sequence: TGTGCCAGCAGCCTATCCGGGACAAACTACAATGAGCAGTTCTTC. Protein: CASSLSGTNYNEQFF.

This chain joins TRBV6-5 and TRBJ1-1; D gene unclear. Trimming left V 8 bases short and J 0 bases short, with 10 bases between. The CDR3 totals 13 residues. Germline assignment: CDR1 MNHEY and CDR2 SVGAGI. CDR3 sequence (DNA): TGTGCCAGCCGGGAGACGGTGAACACTGAAGCTTTCTTT. This codes for CASRETVNTEAFF.

J is TRBJ2-1 and V is TRBV2; 8 bases agree with TRBD1. Germline CDR1 and CDR2: SNHLY and FYNNEI. J was trimmed by 5 bases and V by 6 bases; bases with no gene match: 6. The CDR3 spans 14 residues. The CDR3 nucleotides are TGTGCCAGCAGCATTAGGGGACAGGACAATGAGCAGTTCTTC. Protein sequence: CASSIRGQDNEQFF.

The chain has TRBV19 and TRBJ1-1; no definite D call. The CDR3 extends over 14 amino acids. The germline gives CDR1 LNHDA, CDR2 SQIVND (reference sequence). V was cut by 3 bases and J by 5 bases, with 13 bases left in between. The CDR3 loop reads CASSISSEMTEAFF. CDR3 DNA sequence: TGTGCCAGTAGTATCTCCTCGGAGATGACTGAAGCTTTCTTT.

The J gene is TRBJ1-1, the V gene TRBV28; D unclear. The CDR3 runs to 11 residues. V was cut by 5 bases and J by 10 bases, with 11 bases left in between. Looked up from germline, CDR1 is MDHEN and CDR2 is SYDVKM. CDR3 bases: TGTGCCAGCAGTCATAACTTTGTAGCTTTCTTT. Its protein product is CASSHNFVAFF.

The chain has TRBV5-1 and TRBJ2-1; TRBD2 matches 12 bases. V gave up 4 bases and J gave up 4 bases; unmatched junction bases: 3. Germline-derived CDR1 and CDR2 are SGHRS and YFSETQ. The CDR3 is 15 amino acids. DNA of the CDR3: TGCGCCAGCAGCCCAGGACTAGCGGGGTACAATGAGCAGTTCTTC. This translates into CASSPGLAGYNEQFF.

The chain employs TRBV18 and TRBJ1-2, with 8 nucleotides matching TRBD1. CDR3 length: 14 amino acids. The V gene end was trimmed by 2 bases and the J gene end by 4 bases; junction bases not matched to a gene: 3. Germline values: CDR1 KGHSH, CDR2 LQKENI. In nucleotides, the CDR3 is TGTGCCAGCTCACCAGACAGGGGAGGCTATGGCTACACCTTC. It translates to CASSPDRGGYGYTF.

V gene TRBV2 combines with J gene TRBJ2-7; 7 nucleotides align to TRBD1. V was clipped by 5 bases and J by 4 bases; unmatched bases: 5. Germline assignment: CDR1 SNHLY and CDR2 FYNNEI. The CDR3 runs 13 residues. CDR3 protein: CASSLGQEYEQYF. The DNA of the CDR3 is TGTGCCAGCAGTTTAGGACAGGAGTACGAGCAGTACTTC. The complete variable domain, with remaining parts taken from reference TRBV2 and TRBJ2-7, reads EPEVTQTPSHQVTQMGQEVILRCVPISNHLYFYWYRQILGQKVEFLVSFYNNEISEKSEIFDDQFSVERPDGSNFTLKIRSTKLEDSAMYFCASSLGQEYEQYFGPGTRLTVT.

The chain employs TRBV6-5 and TRBJ2-7, with a tentative D call TRBD2 (6 bases). CDR3 length equals 12 residues. The ends were cut back, 7 bases at V and 7 bases at J, with 14 bases in the middle. Germline CDR1 and CDR2: MNHEY and SVGAGI. The DNA for the CDR3 is TGTGCCAGCACCCGAGGAGGGGAAGAGCAGTACTTC. Translating gives CASTRGGEEQYF.

V is TRBV2 and J is TRBJ1-1, with TRBD1 matching 9 bases. The germline CDR1 and CDR2 sequences are SNHLY and FYNNEI. J gave up 7 bases and V 6 bases, and 9 bases lay outside the gene matches. The CDR3 length is 14 residues. The CDR3 nucleotides read TGTGCCAGCAGGGAGAGGGGACAGGGAGGTGAAGCTTTCTTT. Encoded protein: CASRERGQGGEAFF.